This passage covers 11 T cell receptor beta chains from one sample sequenced in a study of siplizumab effects on memory and regulatory T cells. Some clones are missing from TCRdb's copy, which holds only in-frame ones; the method was immunoSEQ multiplex PCR. The profile shows about 100,000 clones, more than 90% of them singletons. Input material: CD4+ T cells sorted from blood. The receptors come from a human donor in good health.

The J gene is TRBJ1-2, the V gene TRBV6-6, with 8 bases fitting TRBD1. Trimming removed 2 bases from V and 4 bases from J; junction bases left unmatched: 3. The CDR3 covers 14 residues. Per germline, CDR1 MNHNY and CDR2 SVGAGI (reference sequence). The CDR3 sequence is CASSYRQGIYGYTF. The CDR3 region has the DNA TGTGCCAGCAGTTACCGACAGGGGATCTATGGCTACACCTTC.

This clone was found once. The chain joins TRBV7-2 to TRBJ1-4, with 8 positions matching TRBD1. Germline V gives CDR1 SGHTA, CDR2 FQGNSA. This CDR3 spans 15 amino acids. The J segment lost 8 bases and the V segment lost 4 bases, leaving 9 bases of the junction unmatched. The CDR3 loop is CASSSPGRGREKLFF. CDR3 bases: TGTGCCAGCAGCTCCCCAGGCAGGGGGCGAGAAAAACTGTTTTTT.

The chain joins TRBV5-6 to TRBJ2-1; 8 positions agree with TRBD2. CDR1 and CDR2 from the germline V gene are SGHDT and YYEEEE. The V segment lost 5 bases and the J segment 3 bases; nucleotides outside the gene matches: 4. The CDR3 covers 14 residues. The CDR3 region is CASRSGGFYNEQFF. The CDR3 nucleotides read TGTGCCAGCAGGAGCGGGGGTTTCTACAATGAGCAGTTCTTC. Complete variable domain (other parts from reference TRBV5-6 and TRBJ2-1): DAGVTQSPTHLIKTRGQQVTLRCSPKSGHDTVSWYQQALGQGPQFIFQYYEEEERQRGNFPDRFSGHQFPNYSSELNVNALLLGDSALYLCASRSGGFYNEQFFGPGTRLTVL.

CDR3 loop: CASSFIGEKLFF. The CDR3 coding sequence is TGTGCCAGCAGTTTTATTGGTGAAAAACTGTTTTTT. This chain links TRBV28 with TRBJ1-4; D unclear. Trimming cost V 3 bases and J 7 bases, with 6 bases left between them. There are 12 residues in the CDR3. Per the germline V gene, CDR1 is MDHEN and CDR2 is SYDVKM.

This clone was counted a few times. CDR3 coding DNA: TGCGCCAGCAGCCAAGTAGCAGGGTATGAAAAACTGTTTTTT. Translation gives CASSQVAGYEKLFF. The chain couples TRBV4-1 to TRBJ1-4; tentative D call: TRBD1 (5 bases). The germline V and J ends were trimmed by 1 base and 6 bases, with 9 bases remaining between them. CDR1 is MGHRA, CDR2 YSYEKL, per germline. The CDR3 is made up of 14 amino acids.

V and J are TRBV6-5 and TRBJ1-2; the match to TRBD1 covers 8 bases. The CDR3 totals 12 residues. Germline loops: CDR1 MNHEY, CDR2 SVGAGI. V dropped 5 bases and J dropped 8; count of bases not matched to a gene: 4. CDR3 protein: CASSGQGWGYTF. For the CDR3, the DNA is TGTGCCAGCAGTGGACAGGGTTGGGGCTACACCTTC.

CDR3 in amino acids: CASSPTSVSQHNYGYTF. CDR3 bases: TGTGCCAGCAGCCCAACATCAGTCTCGCAGCACAACTATGGCTACACCTTC. The rearrangement uses TRBV14 and TRBJ1-2; no firm D call. The germline V gene has CDR1 SGHDN and CDR2 FVKESK. Trimming stripped 4 bases from V and 2 bases from J, with 20 bases between. The CDR3 loop spans 17 amino acids.

For this clone: Its ends do not fully match the called genes, so a read error is possible. The rearrangement links TRBV5-1 to TRBJ2-5; D is undetermined. The CDR3 is 14 residues long. CDR1 and CDR2 from the germline V gene are SGHRS and YFSETQ. The CDR3 sequence is CASSLETSRGTQYF. As DNA, the CDR3 is TGCGCCAGCAGTTTGGAGACTTCAAGAGGGACCCAGTACTTC. Filled out from reference TRBV5-1 and TRBJ2-5, the complete variable domain reads KAGVTQTPRYLIKTRGQQVTLSCSPISGHRSVSWYQQTPGQGLQFLFEYFSETQRNKGNFPGRFSGRQFSNSRSEMNVSTLELGDSALYLCASSLETSRGTQYFGPGTRLLVL.

J is TRBJ2-7 and V is TRBV9; 7 positions agree with TRBD2. Trimming cost V 0 bases and J 2 bases; bases outside gene matches: 8. This CDR3 has 16 amino acids. CDR1 SGDLS and CDR2 YYNGEE come from the germline V gene. The CDR3 DNA is TGTGCCAGCAGCGTAGGGGGGACTACCTTAACCTACGAGCAGTACTTC. Its translation: CASSVGGTTLTYEQYF.

This rearrangement joins TRBV6-5 to TRBJ1-1; TRBD1 might be the D (5 bases). Germline CDR1 reads MNHEY; CDR2 reads SVGAGI. Trimming removed 3 bases from V and 1 base from J, with 12 bases in between. The length of the CDR3 is 15 residues. CDR3 residues: CASSYRGNGNTEAFF. DNA of the CDR3: TGTGCCAGCAGTTATAGGGGCAATGGGAACACTGAAGCTTTCTTT.

The V call is TRBV7-8, the J call TRBJ2-4; TRBD1 aligns across 7 bases. The CDR3 is 15 amino acids. Germline CDR1 SGHVS, CDR2 FQNEAQ. J was trimmed by 5 bases and V by 2 bases; bases with no gene match: 6. CDR3 DNA: TGTGCCAGCAGCTTAACAGGGGACACCCAAAACATTCAGTACTTC. This translates into CASSLTGDTQNIQYF.